The 28 T cell receptor beta chains below come from one sample, sequenced in a study of shared T cell receptors in the human thymus. Using immunoSEQ multiplex PCR, the repertoire was profiled, and TCRdb retains in-frame clones only, with some absent. The data hold roughly 560,000 clones, with 75% to 85% observed a single time. These data were likewise used in another study, on human thymus T cells.

The sample was thymocytes. These receptors were collected from a boy in the first two years of life with a congenital heart defect.

V and J are TRBV4-3 and TRBJ1-3; no definite D call. The CDR3 is made up of 14 amino acids. The V gene lost 4 bases and the J gene lost 4 bases, with 11 bases spanning the gap. The V gene's germline CDR1 is LGHNA and CDR2 YSLEER. CDR3 in amino acids: CASSPSRKGNTIYF. CDR3 sequence (DNA): TGCGCCAGCAGCCCGTCCAGGAAGGGAAACACCATATATTTT.

The chain joins TRBV13 to TRBJ2-7; maybe TRBD2 (6 bases). V dropped 6 bases and J dropped 0 bases, with 12 bases sitting between them. This CDR3 contains 14 residues. Per the germline V gene, CDR1 is PRHDT and CDR2 is FYEKMQ (reference sequence). As DNA, the CDR3 is TGTGCCAGCAGTAAAGGGACTCCCTCCTACGAGCAGTACTTC. This sequence encodes CASSKGTPSYEQYF.

The chain combines TRBV27 with TRBJ2-3; 7 bases align to TRBD2. The CDR3 is 16 amino acids. Germline V gives CDR1 MNHEY, CDR2 SMNVEV (reference sequence). Losses at the gene ends were 5 bases for V and 2 bases for J; bases not matched to a gene: 10. CDR3: CASSLPPGGHTDTQYF. The CDR3 coding sequence is TGTGCCAGCAGTCTCCCCCCGGGGGGTCACACAGATACGCAGTATTTT.

The chain couples TRBV9 to TRBJ2-3; TRBD2 is a possible D gene (5 bases). Trimming stripped 7 bases from V and 2 bases from J, with 20 bases between. Germline V gene sequence: CDR1 SGDLS, CDR2 YYNGEE. The CDR3 extends over 16 amino acids. The DNA of the CDR3 is TGTGCCAGCGGGAGACTCGCCCAAAGATCCACAGATACGCAGTATTTT. It yields the protein CASGRLAQRSTDTQYF.

The gene calls are TRBV19 and TRBJ2-7; 9 bases map to TRBD1. The CDR3 is made up of 16 amino acids. CDR1 and CDR2 from the germline V gene are LNHDA and SQIVND (reference sequence). The junction had 8 bases not matched to a gene; V was cut back by 5 bases and J by 0 bases. The CDR3 spells CASSLRDRAFSYEQYF. Written as DNA, the CDR3 is TGTGCCAGTAGTCTCCGGGACAGGGCCTTCTCCTACGAGCAGTACTTC.

This clone was counted a single time. The chain combines TRBV15 with TRBJ2-1; 11 bases line up with TRBD2. The junction had 10 bases not matched to a gene; V was cut back by 4 bases and J by 2 bases. Germline assignment: CDR1 LNHNV and CDR2 YYDKDF (reference sequence). This CDR3 is built from 18 residues. CDR3 nucleotide sequence: TGTGCCACCAGCACCCTCGGGACTAGCGGCCATACCTACAATGAGCAGTTCTTC. As protein: CATSTLGTSGHTYNEQFF.

To note about this clone: Other DNA variants within this sample encode the same CDR3. The genes are TRBV27 and TRBJ1-2, with D possibly being TRBD1 (5 bases). The V end was cut by 6 bases, the J end by 3 bases, with 8 bases between. The CDR3 has 12 residues. Germline lookup yields CDR1 MNHEY and CDR2 SMNVEV (reference sequence). DNA for the CDR3: TGTGCCAGCAGGGGGGGGGACTATGGCTACACCTTC. Translating gives CASRGGDYGYTF.

The genes are TRBV30 and TRBJ1-3; D might be TRBD1 (6 bases). The CDR3 runs to 19 residues. V lost 2 bases and J 0 bases, leaving 23 bases between the germline ends. Germline-derived CDR1 and CDR2 are GTSNPN and SVGIG (reference sequence). In DNA, the CDR3 is TGTGCCTGGAGTCCCTCGTACCCCCGGGGGGGCGACTCTGGAAACACCATATATTTT. This codes for CAWSPSYPRGGDSGNTIYF.

This chain connects TRBV4-3 to TRBJ2-3; TRBD1 agrees at 12 bases. Germline V CDR1 and CDR2: LGHNA, YSLEER. The CDR3 has 20 amino acids. V lost 4 bases, J lost 1 base, and 15 bases stayed unmatched. CDR3 sequence reads: CASSLEGGTGGYKGTDTQYF. In DNA, the CDR3 is TGCGCCAGCAGCCTAGAGGGGGGGACAGGGGGCTATAAAGGCACAGATACGCAGTATTTT.

The CDR3 coding sequence is TGTGCCAGCAGGGGGGGGAATGAGCAGTTCTTC. Translated: CASRGGNEQFF. The chain combines TRBV25-1 with TRBJ2-1; 7 bases line up with TRBD2. CDR1 is MGHDK, CDR2 SYGVNS, per germline. The CDR3 totals 11 residues. V lost 6 bases to trimming and J lost 7 bases; unmatched junction nucleotides: 0.

This clone appeared a single time. The chain uses TRBV2 and TRBJ2-3, with a weak D call TRBD2 (6 bases). V shed 6 bases and J shed 0 bases, with 10 bases lying between them. Germline CDR1 reads SNHLY; CDR2 reads FYNNEI. CDR3 length equals 14 residues. The CDR3 coding sequence is TGTGCCAGCAGAGGAGGGGCTAGCACAGATACGCAGTATTTT. Its translation: CASRGGASTDTQYF.

The chain joins TRBV11-2 to TRBJ2-1, with TRBD2 matching 9 bases. CDR1 and CDR2 (germline): SGHAT, FQNNGV. V was clipped by 1 base and J by 7 bases; unmatched bases: 14. The CDR3 length is 18 residues. The CDR3 bases are TGTGCCAGCAGCTTAGTGGGGGTAGCGGGAGTCTGGTGGAATGAGCAGTTCTTC. Its protein is CASSLVGVAGVWWNEQFF.

The chain carries TRBV7-9 and TRBJ2-7; 10 bases agree with TRBD1. Germline values: CDR1 SEHNR, CDR2 FQNEAQ (reference sequence). The CDR3 spans 15 residues. J lost 1 base, V lost 3 bases, and 3 bases had no gene match. The CDR3 region is CASSLGQGRSYEQYF. CDR3 bases: TGTGCCAGCAGCTTGGGACAGGGGAGGTCCTACGAGCAGTACTTC.

The table lists this clone with a few counts. Other nucleotide sequences in the sample specify the same CDR3. The chain recombines TRBV6-5 with TRBJ2-5; 8 bases match TRBD2. Trimming took 0 bases from V and 2 from J; bases not matched to a gene: 5. CDR1 and CDR2 from the germline V gene are MNHEY and SVGAGI. This CDR3 comprises 16 residues. CDR3 nucleotides: TGTGCCAGCAGTTACTCCGCTAGCGGGCCTCAAGAGACCCAGTACTTC. Residues: CASSYSASGPQETQYF.

The chain is built from TRBV18 and TRBJ2-7; 8 positions match TRBD2. The V segment lost 4 bases and the J segment 4 bases; nucleotides outside the gene matches: 9. CDR3 length equals 15 residues. Germline V gene sequence: CDR1 KGHSH, CDR2 LQKENI. CDR3 nucleotide sequence: TGTGCCAGCTCACAACTGGTAGCGGGATTTTACGAGCAGTACTTC. Its translation: CASSQLVAGFYEQYF.

The genes are TRBV6-5 and TRBJ2-1; D is unclear. Germline-derived CDR1 and CDR2 are MNHEY and SVGAGI. The germline V and J ends were trimmed by 4 bases and 4 bases, with 5 bases remaining between them. The CDR3 sequence is 12 residues long. CDR3 nucleotides: TGTGCCAGCAGTTCGGAGTACAATGAGCAGTTCTTC. It is translated as CASSSEYNEQFF.

Of note for this clone: This sample also contains other DNA sequences that code for the same CDR3. The J gene is TRBJ2-7, the V gene TRBV4-3; 8 positions match TRBD2. V was clipped by 0 bases and J by 0 bases; unmatched bases: 4. This CDR3 spans 16 amino acids. Germline CDR1 reads LGHNA; CDR2 reads YSLEER. The CDR3 spells CASSQEASGSSYEQYF. The CDR3 nucleotides are TGCGCCAGCAGCCAAGAAGCAAGCGGGAGCTCCTACGAGCAGTACTTC.

The CDR3 is CASSLRGPGCRKLFF. The CDR3 coding sequence is TGTGCCAGCAGCTTGAGAGGCCCAGGGTGTCGAAAACTGTTTTTT. The genes are TRBV5-6 and TRBJ1-4, with D possibly matching TRBD1 (5 bases). The CDR3 has 15 residues. CDR1 SGHDT and CDR2 YYEEEE come from the germline V gene. The V and J ends lost 1 base and 10 bases respectively, with 17 bases between them.

The DNA of the CDR3 is TGTGCCAGCAGTCCAAGCACAGGGGGAAACTACGAGCAGTACTTC. Its translation: CASSPSTGGNYEQYF. The chain recombines TRBV4-2 with TRBJ2-7; 8 bases are a match to TRBD1. Trimming cost V 6 bases and J 3 bases; bases outside gene matches: 10. This CDR3 region has 15 residues. Germline V gene lookup returns CDR1 LGHNA and CDR2 YNFKEQ.

This chain links TRBV7-2 with TRBJ2-3, with 8 positions matching TRBD2. Germline V gives CDR1 SGHTA, CDR2 FQGNSA. After removal of 3 bases from V and 5 bases from J, the junction contained 19 bases not matched to a gene. The CDR3 has 19 amino acids. The CDR3 DNA follows: TGTGCCAGCAGCTTCCGGGGGACCTCCGGGACTAGAAGTATAGATACGCAGTATTTT. Protein product: CASSFRGTSGTRSIDTQYF.

The chain employs TRBV7-3 and TRBJ2-5; 11 bases align to TRBD2. Trimming took 5 bases from V and 5 from J; bases not matched to a gene: 4. The CDR3 covers 14 residues. Germline V gene lookup returns CDR1 SGHTA and CDR2 FQGTGA. The CDR3 bases are TGTGCCAGCAGCCGTAGCGGGAGGGGGGAGACCCAGTACTTC. It is translated as CASSRSGRGETQYF.

The chain combines TRBV28 with TRBJ2-1; TRBD2 matches at 8 bases. J was trimmed by 6 bases and V by 2 bases; bases with no gene match: 9. The CDR3 covers 16 residues. The germline V gene has CDR1 MDHEN and CDR2 SYDVKM. CDR3 sequence reads: CASSLRGASGCNEQFF. CDR3 coding DNA: TGTGCCAGCAGTTTACGAGGGGCTAGCGGGTGCAATGAGCAGTTCTTC. The variable domain in full, completed from reference TRBV28 and TRBJ2-1, reads DVKVTQSSRYLVKRTGEKVFLECVQDMDHENMFWYRQDPGLGLRLIYFSYDVKMKEKGDIPEGYSVSREKKERFSLILESASTNQTSMYLCASSLRGASGCNEQFFGPGTRLTVL.

The chain is built from TRBV5-4 and TRBJ2-7, with 11 bases that match TRBD1. Germline-derived CDR1 and CDR2 are SGHNT and YYREEE (reference sequence). The trim removed 1 base at V and 7 bases at J, leaving 7 bases unmatched. The CDR3 is made up of 15 amino acids. The CDR3 sequence is CASSLRDRGSREQYF. CDR3 DNA: TGTGCCAGCAGCTTGCGGGACAGGGGGTCTAGGGAGCAGTACTTC.

CDR3 bases: TGCGCCAGCAGCCAACGAACCCAAAATCCAAAGACAGGGCTGTGCTACGAGCAGTACTTC. Its translation is CASSQRTQNPKTGLCYEQYF. V and J are TRBV4-3 and TRBJ2-7, with 7 bases lining up with TRBD1. V gave up 2 bases and J gave up 3 bases; unmatched junction bases: 22. This CDR3 region has 20 residues. The V gene's germline CDR1 is LGHNA and CDR2 YSLEER.

V is TRBV7-3 and J is TRBJ1-1, with a possible D match to TRBD1 (6 bases). Germline values: CDR1 SGHTA, CDR2 FQGTGA. The CDR3 sequence is 13 residues long. Trimming cost V 5 bases and J 2 bases, with 9 bases left between them. The CDR3 DNA sequence: TGTGCCAGCAGCACGGACAGCAACACTGAAGCTTTCTTT. Protein sequence: CASSTDSNTEAFF.

CDR3 in DNA: TGTGCCAGCAGTGCCTTCCGGGACAGGGCCAATGAGCAGTTCTTC. Its protein product is CASSAFRDRANEQFF. This chain connects TRBV6-5 to TRBJ2-1; 9 nucleotides line up with TRBD1. Germline V gene data show CDR1 as MNHEY and CDR2 as SVGAGI. This CDR3 is built from 15 residues. V lost 5 bases to trimming and J lost 6 bases; unmatched junction nucleotides: 8.

The V and J genes are TRBV5-1 and TRBJ2-1; the match to TRBD2 covers 8 bases. V dropped 4 bases and J dropped 6; count of bases not matched to a gene: 9. Germline lookup yields CDR1 SGHRS and CDR2 YFSETQ. This CDR3 has 15 amino acids. The CDR3 spells CASSPRKTSVNEQFF. Written as DNA, the CDR3 is TGCGCCAGCAGCCCCAGAAAGACTAGCGTCAATGAGCAGTTCTTC. The variable domain in full, completed from reference TRBV5-1 and TRBJ2-1, reads KAGVTQTPRYLIKTRGQQVTLSCSPISGHRSVSWYQQTPGQGLQFLFEYFSETQRNKGNFPGRFSGRQFSNSRSEMNVSTLELGDSALYLCASSPRKTSVNEQFFGPGTRLTVL.

The genes are TRBV9 and TRBJ2-5; 7 positions agree with TRBD1. V dropped 0 bases and J dropped 2; count of bases not matched to a gene: 7. This CDR3 region has 16 residues. From germline, CDR1 is SGDLS and CDR2 YYNGEE. The CDR3 loop reads CASSVGLTGVQETQYF. Written as DNA, the CDR3 is TGTGCCAGCAGCGTAGGTCTTACAGGGGTGCAAGAGACCCAGTACTTC.